The 19 T cell receptor beta chains below come from one sample, sequenced in a study of blood T cell repertoires in COVID-19. Method: immunoSEQ multiplex PCR; TCRdb's copy keeps in-frame clones and lacks some. The data show 400,000 to 450,000 clones, 90% seen once. The sequencing sample was made of PBMCs or T cells enriched from blood (not recorded which). Source of these receptors: a man younger than 35 who had recovered from COVID-19.

This chain links TRBV27 with TRBJ1-5; D is possibly TRBD1 (5 bases). Germline CDR1 and CDR2: MNHEY and SMNVEV (reference sequence). Trimming left V 0 bases short and J 4 bases short, with 13 bases between. This CDR3 is built from 16 residues. In DNA, the CDR3 is TGTGCCAGCAGTTTATCGGGGGGACGGACGAATCAGCCCCAGCATTTT. It yields the protein CASSLSGGRTNQPQHF.

The genes are TRBV18 and TRBJ1-1; D perhaps matches TRBD1 (5 bases). Trimming stripped 3 bases from V and 3 bases from J, with 14 bases between. The CDR3 contains 15 residues. The germline gives CDR1 KGHSH, CDR2 LQKENI. The CDR3, as DNA: TGTGCCAGCTCACCCTTCGGGGGGTACGACACTGAAGCTTTCTTT. Encoded protein: CASSPFGGYDTEAFF.

The rearrangement links TRBV6-5 to TRBJ1-5; TRBD1 aligns across 7 bases. Germline V gene data show CDR1 as MNHEY and CDR2 as SVGAGI. CDR3 length: 15 amino acids. V lost 7 bases to trimming and J lost 0 bases; unmatched junction nucleotides: 6. As DNA, the CDR3 is TGTGCCAGCAAAATGACAGGGTATAGCAATCAGCCCCAGCATTTT. Translating it yields CASKMTGYSNQPQHF.

This chain's CDR3 is CASSLVVTGGADTQYF. DNA for the CDR3: TGTGCCAGCAGCTTAGTAGTGACAGGGGGCGCAGATACGCAGTATTTT. The chain carries TRBV7-2 and TRBJ2-3; TRBD1 matches 10 bases. The germline V gene has CDR1 SGHTA and CDR2 FQGNSA. The CDR3 sequence is 16 residues long. V dropped 1 base and J dropped 4; count of bases not matched to a gene: 5. Supplemented by reference TRBV7-2 and TRBJ2-3, the full variable domain reads GAGVSQSPSNKVTEKGKDVELRCDPISGHTALYWYRQSLGQGLEFLIYFQGNSAPDKSGLPSDRFSAERTGGSVSTLTIQRTQQEDSAVYLCASSLVVTGGADTQYFGPGTRLTVL.

This clone showed up just once. The chain uses TRBV10-2 and TRBJ2-2; weak D call: TRBD2 (6 bases). The V gene's germline CDR1 is WSHSY and CDR2 SAAADI. Trimming took off 3 bases at V and 0 bases at J, with 17 bases between the two ends. The CDR3 is 18 amino acids. CDR3 protein: CASSDPGGPRSNTGELFF. CDR3 coding DNA: TGCGCCAGCAGTGATCCCGGGGGTCCTCGATCGAACACCGGGGAGCTGTTTTTT.

V is TRBV11-2 and J is TRBJ1-2; 7 bases line up with TRBD1. CDR3 size: 11 residues. From germline, CDR1 is SGHAT and CDR2 FQNNGV. The trim removed 5 bases at V and 12 bases at J, leaving 6 bases unmatched. CDR3: CASSQGQRDTF. The CDR3, as DNA: TGTGCCAGCAGCCAGGGACAGCGGGACACCTTC.

This chain links TRBV11-3 with TRBJ2-1; no definite D call. The CDR3 has 14 residues. Trimming took off 7 bases at V and 0 bases at J, with 10 bases between the two ends. Germline lookup yields CDR1 SGHNT and CDR2 YENEEA. In DNA form, the CDR3 reads TGTGCCAGCAACCACCGGAGCTCCTACAATGAGCAGTTCTTC. Amino acid sequence: CASNHRSSYNEQFF.

The rearrangement joins TRBV2 to TRBJ2-7; 8 bases align to TRBD2. Germline V gene lookup returns CDR1 SNHLY and CDR2 FYNNEI. CDR3 length equals 12 residues. V gave up 8 bases and J gave up 5 bases; unmatched junction bases: 5. CDR3 residues: CASAGLAHEQYF. The CDR3 region has the DNA TGTGCCAGCGCAGGACTAGCCCACGAGCAGTACTTC.

The V call is TRBV5-4, the J call TRBJ2-2; 10 bases agree with TRBD2. The V gene end was trimmed by 3 bases and the J gene end by 5 bases; junction bases not matched to a gene: 4. The CDR3 runs to 15 residues. The germline V gene has CDR1 SGHNT and CDR2 YYREEE (reference sequence). The CDR3 reads CASSSASGRTGELFF. CDR3 nucleotides: TGTGCCAGCAGCTCGGCTAGCGGGAGAACCGGGGAGCTGTTTTTT.

The chain employs TRBV29-1 and TRBJ2-5; 7 nucleotides line up with TRBD1. Trimming at V came to 4 bases and at J to 3 bases, leaving 2 bases not matched to a gene. Germline-derived CDR1 and CDR2 are SQVTM and ANQGSEA. This CDR3 spans 12 amino acids. For the CDR3, the DNA is TGCAGCGTTGGAGGGGGCGAAGAGACCCAGTACTTC. Protein product: CSVGGGEETQYF.

The rearrangement uses TRBV10-3 and TRBJ2-3; 10 bases are shared with TRBD2. The V gene end was trimmed by 3 bases and the J gene end by 4 bases; junction bases not matched to a gene: 1. Per germline, CDR1 ENHRY and CDR2 SYGVKD. The CDR3 consists of 14 residues. This CDR3 is CAISDSGGPDTQYF. For the CDR3, the DNA is TGTGCCATCAGTGATAGCGGGGGGCCAGATACGCAGTATTTT.

V and J are TRBV5-1 and TRBJ1-1, with 10 nucleotides matching TRBD1. Germline trimming cut 4 bases from V and 0 bases from J; bases unmatched to any gene: 6. This CDR3 contains 16 residues. Germline V gene lookup returns CDR1 SGHRS and CDR2 YFSETQ. This chain's CDR3 is CASSAPGQGMNTEAFF. As DNA, the CDR3 is TGCGCCAGCAGCGCTCCGGGACAGGGGATGAACACTGAAGCTTTCTTT.

This clone was counted a single time. This chain joins TRBV7-9 and TRBJ2-2; 11 nucleotides line up with TRBD2. The CDR3 extends over 16 amino acids. Germline V gives CDR1 SEHNR, CDR2 FQNEAQ (reference sequence). Trimming at V came to 7 bases and at J to 3 bases, leaving 7 bases not matched to a gene. The CDR3 DNA reads TGTGCCAGCACCATCGTGGGACTAGCGGACACCGGGGAGCTGTTTTTT. This encodes CASTIVGLADTGELFF.

The CDR3 sequence is CASSLRVQVAGELFF. Written as DNA, the CDR3 is TGTGCCAGCAGCTTACGAGTTCAGGTCGCCGGGGAGCTGTTTTTT. The chain recombines TRBV11-3 with TRBJ2-2, with D unclear. Trimming stripped 2 bases from V and 6 bases from J, with 13 bases between. CDR3 length: 15 residues. Germline V CDR1 and CDR2: SGHNT, YENEEA.

V is TRBV10-3 and J is TRBJ2-1, with D unclear. V lost 3 bases, J lost 4 bases, and 7 bases lay in between. This CDR3 contains 13 residues. Germline values: CDR1 ENHRY, CDR2 SYGVKD. The DNA for the CDR3 is TGTGCCATCAGTGACAGGCAGTACAATGAGCAGTTCTTC. It is translated as CAISDRQYNEQFF.

This chain links TRBV4-2 with TRBJ2-2, with D maybe TRBD1 (5 bases). The CDR3 has 15 residues. V was clipped by 0 bases and J by 3 bases, with 8 bases between them. Germline loops: CDR1 LGHNA, CDR2 YNFKEQ. The DNA for the CDR3 is TGTGCCAGCAGCCAAGAGGACACAGACACCGGGGAGCTGTTTTTT. Translating it yields CASSQEDTDTGELFF.

The gene calls are TRBV11-3 and TRBJ2-6, with D hard to call. The CDR3 has 14 amino acids. V dropped 4 bases and J dropped 0 bases, with 4 bases sitting between them. Germline V CDR1 and CDR2: SGHNT, YENEEA. CDR3 sequence: CASSSRSGANVLTF. CDR3 DNA sequence: TGTGCCAGCAGCTCCCGCTCTGGGGCCAACGTCCTGACTTTC.

The genes are TRBV7-9 and TRBJ2-1; D may be TRBD2 (5 bases). V was trimmed by 5 bases and J by 3 bases, leaving 8 bases between them. Germline CDR1 is SEHNR and CDR2 is FQNEAQ (reference sequence). There are 13 residues in the CDR3. Here the CDR3 reads CASSAGIYNEQFF. CDR3 DNA sequence: TGTGCCAGCAGCGCGGGCATCTACAATGAGCAGTTCTTC.

The V and J genes are TRBV19 and TRBJ1-5; TRBD1 aligns across 8 bases. The germline V gene has CDR1 LNHDA and CDR2 SQIVND (reference sequence). Trimming took 6 bases from V and 1 from J; bases not matched to a gene: 5. The CDR3 has 15 amino acids. Here the CDR3 reads CASSVTGESNQPQHF. The CDR3 DNA sequence: TGTGCCAGTAGCGTGACAGGGGAAAGCAATCAGCCCCAGCATTTT.